The source of this T cell receptor (beta chain) is a study of long-term antiretroviral therapy in people with HIV. Version v3.0 of the immunoSEQ assay ran at survey level. The data were produced by immunoSEQ multiplex PCR, yet TCRdb's version contains in-frame clones alone and is incomplete. In the table there are about 24,000 clones, roughly 80% of which are singletons. The length of the CDR3 is 13 residues. Germline V CDR1 and CDR2: KGHSH, LQKENI. V lost 3 bases, J lost 5 bases, and 10 bases lay in between. The V and J genes are TRBV18 and TRBJ2-5; no reliable D call. The TCR comes from a young man with HIV. The input for sequencing was unsorted PBMCs, taken 0.7 years before starting antiretroviral therapy. CDR3 bases: TGTGCCAGCTCACCTTGGGTGGAGGAGACCCAGTACTTC. Its protein is CASSPWVEETQYF.